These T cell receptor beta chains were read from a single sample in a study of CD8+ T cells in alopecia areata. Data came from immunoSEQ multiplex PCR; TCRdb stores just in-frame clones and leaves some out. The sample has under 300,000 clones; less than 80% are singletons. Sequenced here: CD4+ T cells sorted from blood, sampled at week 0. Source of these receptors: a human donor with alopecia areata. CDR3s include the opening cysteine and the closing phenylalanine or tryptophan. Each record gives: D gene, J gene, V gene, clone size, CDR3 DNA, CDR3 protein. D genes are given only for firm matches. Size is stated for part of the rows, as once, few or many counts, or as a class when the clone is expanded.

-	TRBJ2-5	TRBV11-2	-	TGTGCCAGCAGCCGTCCCGGCGAGACCCAGTACTTC	CASSRPGETQYF
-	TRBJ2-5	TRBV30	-	TGTGCCTGGAGTGTAGTGCTAGGGGCGAGAGAGACCCAGTACTTC	CAWSVVLGARETQYF
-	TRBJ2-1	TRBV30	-	TGTGCCTGGAGTGTTTTGCGGAATCGAATCTTC	CAWSVLRNRIF
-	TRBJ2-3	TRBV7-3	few	TGTGCCAGCAGCTTAGCGGGATCAGATACGCAGTATTTT	CASSLAGSDTQYF
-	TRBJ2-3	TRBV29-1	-	TGCAGCGTTGAAGATCTTCGGCAGGGTCAAACAGATACGCAGTATTTT	CSVEDLRQGQTDTQYF
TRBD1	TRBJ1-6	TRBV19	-	TGTGCCAGTAGAACGGGACAGGACAATTCACCCCTCCACTTT	CASRTGQDNSPLHF
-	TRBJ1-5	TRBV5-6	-	TGTGCCAGCAGGAGATCCCCGACAGGAGATCAGCCCCAGCATTTT	CASRRSPTGDQPQHF
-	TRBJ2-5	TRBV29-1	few	TGCAGCGTTTATCAGTACCAAGAGACCCAGTACTTC	CSVYQYQETQYF
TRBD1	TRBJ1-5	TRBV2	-	TGTGCCAGCGGCAGGGGGCACGATCAGCCCCAGCATTTT	CASGRGHDQPQHF
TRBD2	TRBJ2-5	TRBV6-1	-	TGTGCCAGCAGCCTAGCGGGGGCGCGGTCGGAGACCCAGTACTTC	CASSLAGARSETQYF
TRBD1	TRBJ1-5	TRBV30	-	TGTGCCTGGAGTGCGGCAGGGGGCGTCGGTCAGCCCCAGCATTTT	CAWSAAGGVGQPQHF
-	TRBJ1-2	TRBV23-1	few	TGCGCCAGCAGTCGGCAGGGAGGTGGCTACACCTTC	CASSRQGGGYTF
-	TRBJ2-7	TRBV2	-	TGTGCCAGCAGTGAAGCGGCCGGGGGCGAGCAGTACTTC	CASSEAAGGEQYF
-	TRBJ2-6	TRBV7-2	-	TGTGCCAGCAGTCAAATCTCTGGGGCCAACGTCCTGACTTTC	CASSQISGANVLTF
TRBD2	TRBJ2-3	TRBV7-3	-	TGTGCCAGCAGCTTAGCTAGCGGGGGGTTTCATACGCAGTATTTT	CASSLASGGFHTQYF
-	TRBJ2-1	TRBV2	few	TGTGCCAGCAGTGACCCAAGAGGGAGCAATGAGCAGTTCTTC	CASSDPRGSNEQFF
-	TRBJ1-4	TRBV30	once	TGTGCCTGGAGTTCCGGACGCGTCCCCCAACGGGATGAAAAACTGTTTTTT	CAWSSGRVPQRDEKLFF
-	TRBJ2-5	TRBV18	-	TGTGCCAGCTCACCAATCCCTGCAGAGACCCAGTACTTC	CASSPIPAETQYF
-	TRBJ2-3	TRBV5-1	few	TGCGCCAGCAGCCGACGAGGGGGGGCAGATACGCAGTATTTT	CASSRRGGADTQYF
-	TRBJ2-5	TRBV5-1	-	TGCGCCAGCAGCCGGGATACAGACCAAGAGACCCAGTACTTC	CASSRDTDQETQYF
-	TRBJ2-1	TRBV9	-	TGTGCCAGCAGCGTCTCGTGGGGGAGCTCCTACAATGAGCAGTTCTTC	CASSVSWGSSYNEQFF
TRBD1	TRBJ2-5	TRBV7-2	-	TGTGCCAGCAGCCCGCAGGGACAGAGACAAGAGACCCAGTACTTC	CASSPQGQRQETQYF
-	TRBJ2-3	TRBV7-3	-	TGTGCCAGCAGCACCCATGGACCGACAGATACGCAGTATTTT	CASSTHGPTDTQYF
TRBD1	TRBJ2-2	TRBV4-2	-	TGTGCCAGCAGCTCCCGGGACAGGGGGCTTACCGGGGAGCTGTTTTTT	CASSSRDRGLTGELFF
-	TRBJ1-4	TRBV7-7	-	TGTGCTAGCAGCTTAACCGGGAACATGGGTGAAAAACTGTTTTTT	CASSLTGNMGEKLFF
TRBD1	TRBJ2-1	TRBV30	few	TGTGCCTGGAAGGGGGACAGGGTTAATGAGCAGTTCTTC	CAWKGDRVNEQFF
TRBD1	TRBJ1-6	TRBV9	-	TGTGCCAGCAGCAAAGGACAGGGCACTAATTCACCCCTCCACTTT	CASSKGQGTNSPLHF
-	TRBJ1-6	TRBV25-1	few	TGTGCCAGCAGTGAATCTGGGGGCTTCCTAGGCTCACCCCTCCACTTT	CASSESGGFLGSPLHF
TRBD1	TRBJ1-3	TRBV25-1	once	TGTGCCAGCAGTGAACTAGGAGGGGACAGGGGAAACACCATATATTTT	CASSELGGDRGNTIYF
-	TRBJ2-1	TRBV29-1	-	TGCAGCTTGAGTCGGTACAATGAGCAGTTCTTC	CSLSRYNEQFF
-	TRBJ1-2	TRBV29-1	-	TGCAGCGTTGATGCCAGGGCCGGCTACACCTTC	CSVDARAGYTF
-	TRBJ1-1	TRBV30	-	TGTGCCTGGAAAGCGCGGGGGGACACTGAAGCTTTCTTT	CAWKARGDTEAFF